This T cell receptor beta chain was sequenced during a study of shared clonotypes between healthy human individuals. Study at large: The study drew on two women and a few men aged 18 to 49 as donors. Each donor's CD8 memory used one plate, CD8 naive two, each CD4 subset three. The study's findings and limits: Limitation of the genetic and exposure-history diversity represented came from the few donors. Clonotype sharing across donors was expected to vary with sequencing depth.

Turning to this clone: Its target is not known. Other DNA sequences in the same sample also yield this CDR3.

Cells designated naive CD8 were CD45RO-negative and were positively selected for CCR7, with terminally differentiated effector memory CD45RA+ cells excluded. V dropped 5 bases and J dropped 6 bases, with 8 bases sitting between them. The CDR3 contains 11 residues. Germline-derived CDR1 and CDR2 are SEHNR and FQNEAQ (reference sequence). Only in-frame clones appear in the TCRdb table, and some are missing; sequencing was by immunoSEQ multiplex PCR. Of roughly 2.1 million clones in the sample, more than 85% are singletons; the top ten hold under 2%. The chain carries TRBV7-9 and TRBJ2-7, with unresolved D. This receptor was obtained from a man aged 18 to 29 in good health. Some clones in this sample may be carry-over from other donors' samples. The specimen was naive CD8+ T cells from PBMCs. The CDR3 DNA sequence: TGTGCCAGCAGCACGGGTGGCGAGCAGTACTTC. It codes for CASSTGGEQYF.